Listed below are T cell receptor beta chains from one sample, sequenced in a study of blood T cell repertoires in COVID-19. Some clones are missing from TCRdb's copy, which holds only in-frame ones; the method was immunoSEQ multiplex PCR. The table records about 250,000 clones, about four fifths of them present only once. Sequencing was done on a sample of PBMCs or T cells enriched from blood (not recorded which). These receptors all come from a woman aged 40 to 50 who had been exposed to COVID-19. CDR3s include the opening cysteine and the closing phenylalanine or tryptophan. D genes are given only for firm matches. Expanded clones are given a class, and other clones once, few, many or no size at all.

TRBV6-5	NA	NA	TRBJ1-1	TGTGCCAGCAGTTACGCCGGGGAAAACACTGAAGCTTTCTTT	CASSYAGENTEAFF
TRBV5-1	NA	NA	TRBJ2-3	TGCGCCAGCAGCTTTGGGAGGTTGACAGATACGCAGTATTTT	CASSFGRLTDTQYF
TRBV11-2	NA	once	TRBJ2-1	TGTGCCAGCAGGCCGGAGGGGGGACAGCAATACAATGAGCAGTTCTTC	CASRPEGGQQYNEQFF
TRBV7-2	NA	once	TRBJ1-2	TGTGCCAGCAGTAACCGGGGTGGCTACACCTTC	CASSNRGGYTF
TRBV2	TRBD1	once	TRBJ1-4	TGTGCCAGCAGTGGACAGGGGGCCTCTAATGAAAAACTGTTTTTT	CASSGQGASNEKLFF
TRBV7-9	TRBD1	NA	TRBJ1-4	TGTGCCAGCAGACAGGGGGCCGATGAAAAACTGTTTTTT	CASRQGADEKLFF
TRBV19	TRBD1	NA	TRBJ2-7	TGTGCCAGTAGTAAATCGGGGACAGGGCATTACGAGCAGTACTTC	CASSKSGTGHYEQYF
TRBV11-2	NA	NA	TRBJ2-7	TGTGCCAGCAGCCGGAGGGATCAGGGCTACGAGCAGTACTTC	CASSRRDQGYEQYF
TRBV28	TRBD2	NA	TRBJ2-5	TGTGCCAGCAGTTCGGTAGCGGGGGGCGGGCAAGAGACCCAGTACTTC	CASSSVAGGGQETQYF
TRBV5-6	NA	NA	TRBJ1-1	TGTGCCAGCAGCGGGAGCGGGGGAGGCCACACTGAAGCTTTCTTT	CASSGSGGGHTEAFF
TRBV7-8	TRBD1	few	TRBJ1-5	TGTGCCAGCAGGCCCGACAGGGGGGATAGCAATCAGCCCCAGCATTTT	CASRPDRGDSNQPQHF
TRBV24-1	NA	NA	TRBJ2-5	TGTGCCACCAGTGACACGACTGGCCCAGGGGAAGAGACCCAGTACTTC	CATSDTTGPGEETQYF
TRBV19	TRBD1	NA	TRBJ1-1	TGTGCCAGTAGTACTAGGACAGGGAACACTGAAGCTTTCTTT	CASSTRTGNTEAFF
TRBV28	TRBD1	NA	TRBJ1-1	TGTGCCAGCAGATCGGGACAGGGATTGTTCATGAACACTGAAGCTTTCTTT	CASRSGQGLFMNTEAFF
TRBV6-5	TRBD1	NA	TRBJ1-1	TGTGCCAGCAGTTACTCATCAGGGGGCCCCGAAGCTTTCTTT	CASSYSSGGPEAFF
TRBV11-2	NA	NA	TRBJ1-5	TGTGCCAGCAGCAAACAAGTTAGCAATCAGCCCCAGCATTTT	CASSKQVSNQPQHF
TRBV5-4	TRBD1	NA	TRBJ2-3	TGTGCCAGCAGACCCGGGACAGGGGTTGAAGATACGCAGTATTTT	CASRPGTGVEDTQYF
TRBV9	NA	NA	TRBJ2-7	TGTGCCAGCAGCGTAGAGGCTAGCCATACCTACGAGCAGTACTTC	CASSVEASHTYEQYF
TRBV10-3	TRBD1	NA	TRBJ2-5	TGTGCCATCAGTGTTGGGACAGGGGAAGAGACCCAGTACTTC	CAISVGTGEETQYF
TRBV27	TRBD2	few	TRBJ2-7	TGTGCCAGCAGTCGCCCGAGTCTAGCGGGGGGGGCCTACGAGCAGTACTTC	CASSRPSLAGGAYEQYF
TRBV7-9	TRBD2	NA	TRBJ2-2	TGTGCCAGCAGTCTCCTGACTAGCGGGAGTAACACCGGGGAGCTGTTTTTT	CASSLLTSGSNTGELFF
TRBV28	NA	once	TRBJ1-5	TGTGCCAGCAGTTTATGGTCCGGGGATCAGCCCCAGCATTTT	CASSLWSGDQPQHF
TRBV6-1	NA	NA	TRBJ2-3	TGTGCCAGCAGTGAAAACTGGAACCCCGAGGCAGATACGCAGTATTTT	CASSENWNPEADTQYF
TRBV10-2	NA	NA	TRBJ1-2	TGCGCCAGCGGAGACTATGGCTACACCTTC	CASGDYGYTF
TRBV7-9	TRBD1	NA	TRBJ1-6	TGTGCCAGCAGCCTAGGTGGACAGGCTAATTCACCCCTCCACTTT	CASSLGGQANSPLHF
TRBV2	NA	NA	TRBJ2-5	TGTGCCAGCAGTGAATCCGAGAAAGAGACCCAGTACTTC	CASSESEKETQYF
TRBV5-8	NA	NA	TRBJ2-7	TGTGCCACCCTACCGCTGAGCTCCTACGAGCAGTACTTC	CATLPLSSYEQYF